These T cell receptor beta chains were read from a single sample in a study of T cell responses to AZD1222 COVID-19 vaccine. Clones were read by immunoSEQ multiplex PCR, and TCRdb kept only the in-frame ones, dropping some. This sample carries about 100,000 clones, around nine tenths of them seen once, and the ten largest clones take 7% to 10%. Specimen: peripheral blood, collected on day 0 of AZD1222 vaccination. The receptors come from an adult in good health. The CDR3 runs from the conserved cysteine through the conserved F or W. The order of the fields is J gene, clone size, CDR3 length, V gene, D gene, CDR3 DNA, CDR3 protein. The D gene is left open where the match is weak. The size field is filled for only some rows; it gives once, few, many or a size class.

>TRBJ2-2|-|15|TRBV21-1|-
TGTGCCAGCAGCAAAGGAGGAGGGGCCACCGGGGAGCTGTTTTTT
CASSKGGGATGELFF
>TRBJ2-7|few|15|TRBV7-2|TRBD2
TGTGCCAGCAGCCCTTACAGCGGGACCACCTACGAGCAGTACTTC
CASSPYSGTTYEQYF
>TRBJ2-7|-|14|TRBV2|-
TGTGCCAGCTTAGACGTCGGAGGGGGTTACGAGCAGTACTTC
CASLDVGGGYEQYF
>TRBJ1-1|-|16|TRBV27|TRBD1
TGTGCCAGCAGTCCAGGGACAGGGTTGATACCTCGTGAAGCTTTCTTT
CASSPGTGLIPREAFF
>TRBJ1-4|-|15|TRBV5-1|-
TGCGCCAGCAGCTTGGGTGGACAGATTAATGAAAAACTGTTTTTT
CASSLGGQINEKLFF
>TRBJ2-7|-|13|TRBV15|-
TGTGCCACCAGCTCCCTGACTACCTACGAGCAGTACTTC
CATSSLTTYEQYF
>TRBJ2-7|-|14|TRBV28|-
TGTGCCAGCAGTTTGGCGACTGTGGGCTACGAGCAGTACTTC
CASSLATVGYEQYF
>TRBJ2-7|-|12|TRBV28|-
TGTGCCAGCACCTCTCTATCGTACGAGCAGTACTTC
CASTSLSYEQYF
>TRBJ2-7|-|14|TRBV19|-
TGTGCCAGTAGTATTAGTGGCAGCTCCTACGAGCAGTACTTC
CASSISGSSYEQYF
>TRBJ2-7|-|16|TRBV6-1|TRBD1
TGTGCCAGCAGTGAAGCGCTTCGAGGGGGCTCTCCTGGGGAGTACTTC
CASSEALRGGSPGEYF
>TRBJ1-2|-|18|TRBV2|-
TGTGCCAGCAGTGGTGGGGGGGACTCACGGTCGTCTAACTATGGCTACACCTTC
CASSGGGDSRSSNYGYTF
>TRBJ2-2|-|14|TRBV6-4|-
TGTGCCAGCAGTTCTGAGGGGGGAGCCGGGGAGCTGTTTTTT
CASSSEGGAGELFF
>TRBJ1-4|few|12|TRBV25-1|-
TGTGCCAGCAGTGTCCGACAGGAAAAACTGTTTTTT
CASSVRQEKLFF
>TRBJ1-2|-|16|TRBV14|TRBD1
TGTGCCAGCAGCCAAGGATGGACAGGGGGTAACTATGGCTACACCTTC
CASSQGWTGGNYGYTF
>TRBJ2-1|-|13|TRBV19|-
TGTGCCAGTAGTATAGGAGGGATGGATGAGCAGTTCTTC
CASSIGGMDEQFF
>TRBJ1-2|-|15|TRBV7-9|TRBD1
TGTGCCAGCAGCGACCTGGGACAGGGGAACTATGGCTACACCTTC
CASSDLGQGNYGYTF
>TRBJ1-5|-|13|TRBV19|-
TGTGCCAGTAGCCTTCTGACAGATCAGCCCCAGCATTTT
CASSLLTDQPQHF
>TRBJ1-1|-|14|TRBV18|-
TGTGCCAGCTCACCTTCTGTTAGGAACACTGAAGCTTTCTTT
CASSPSVRNTEAFF
>TRBJ1-6|-|15|TRBV6-5|TRBD1
TGTGCCAGCAGTAGAAGAAGACAGGGCCTTGGAACCCTCCACTTT
CASSRRRQGLGTLHF
>TRBJ2-1|-|15|TRBV4-3|-
TGCGCCAGCAGCCAAGATGGAGGGGCTGGCGGTGAGCAGTTCTTC
CASSQDGGAGGEQFF
>TRBJ2-1|-|13|TRBV6-4|-
TGTGCCAGCAGTGATTCCCAAAGGAGGGAGCAGTTCTTC
CASSDSQRREQFF
>TRBJ1-1|-|15|TRBV6-4|TRBD1
TGTGCCAGCAGTGAAACAGGGGATTCGGGCACTGAAGCTTTCTTT
CASSETGDSGTEAFF
>TRBJ1-1|-|14|TRBV19|-
TGTGCCAGTAGTCATGGGACATCTGTCACTGAAGCTTTCTTT
CASSHGTSVTEAFF
>TRBJ2-1|-|15|TRBV5-1|-
TGCGCCAGCAGCCCCTATCCCAGGTCCAACAATGAGCAGTTCTTC
CASSPYPRSNNEQFF
>TRBJ2-7|-|15|TRBV11-2|-
TGTGCCAGCAGCCCCGGGACCCTCTCTATTTACGAGCAGTACTTC
CASSPGTLSIYEQYF
>TRBJ1-2|-|15|TRBV5-1|-
TGCGCCAGCAGCTTGGCCGGGGCTGTGGACTATGGCTACACCTTC
CASSLAGAVDYGYTF
>TRBJ2-1|-|13|TRBV15|TRBD1
TGTGCCACCAGCCGTCGACAGGGTGGTGAGCAGTTCTTC
CATSRRQGGEQFF
>TRBJ1-4|-|15|TRBV2|TRBD1
TGTGCCAGCAGCGGACAGGGGGCGCGGGGTGAAAAACTGTTTTTT
CASSGQGARGEKLFF
>TRBJ2-3|-|15|TRBV7-9|TRBD2
TGTGCCAGCAGCCCAACAGCGGGAAACACAGATACGCAGTATTTT
CASSPTAGNTDTQYF
>TRBJ2-5|-|15|TRBV7-2|TRBD1
TGTGCCAGCAGCCCCCGGACAGGGGGGGCGGAGACCCAGTACTTC
CASSPRTGGAETQYF
>TRBJ1-4|-|15|TRBV9|-
TGTGCCAGCAGCGTAGGGACAGTGACTAATGAAAAACTGTTTTTT
CASSVGTVTNEKLFF
>TRBJ2-7|few|13|TRBV2|-
TGTGCCAGCAGACTCCGGGACGGGTACGAGCAGTACTTC
CASRLRDGYEQYF
>TRBJ2-7|-|15|TRBV6-2/TRBV6-3|-
TGTGCCAGCAGTTACGGGGACACAGAAGCCTACGAGCAGTACTTC
CASSYGDTEAYEQYF
>TRBJ2-1|once|19|TRBV4-2|TRBD2
TGTGCCAGCAGCCAAGATCTCCATAAGGGGCTAGCGGGGGGTTATGAGCAGTTCTTC
CASSQDLHKGLAGGYEQFF
>TRBJ2-5|-|14|TRBV7-2|-
TGTGCCAGCAGCTTAGACGGGGGCGGGGAGACCCAGTACTTC
CASSLDGGGETQYF
>TRBJ1-1|-|15|TRBV11-2|TRBD1
TGTGCCAGCAGCTTCCCCGGACAGGGAGGCACTGAAGCTTTCTTT
CASSFPGQGGTEAFF
>TRBJ1-3|-|13|TRBV28|TRBD1
TGTGCCAGCAGTTTAAGTGGGACAGACACCATATATTTT
CASSLSGTDTIYF
>TRBJ1-4|-|15|TRBV15|-
TGTGCCACCAGCAGCTCCGGGGACCATATTGAAAAACTGTTTTTT
CATSSSGDHIEKLFF
>TRBJ1-2|-|12|TRBV29-1|-
TGCAGCGTCCCCGGGTACCGCTATGGCTACACCTTC
CSVPGYRYGYTF
>TRBJ2-7|-|12|TRBV4-2|-
TGTGCCAGCAGCCAAGGGCCCTACGAGCAGTACTTC
CASSQGPYEQYF
>TRBJ2-1|once|14|TRBV4-1|-
TGCGCCAGCAGCCACTACGGGACTTTCAATGAGCAGTTCTTC
CASSHYGTFNEQFF
>TRBJ1-3|-|13|TRBV6-5|-
TGTGCCAGTGTGAGGGAGCCTGGAAACACCATATATTTT
CASVREPGNTIYF
>TRBJ2-5|-|14|TRBV19|TRBD1
TGTGCCAGTAGTCAGGACAGGGTCGTAGAGACCCAGTACTTC
CASSQDRVVETQYF
>TRBJ2-6|-|19|TRBV7-9|-
TGTGCCAGCAGCTTCCCCGCGAGACAGGGAGGAGCTGGGGCCAACGTCCTGACTTTC
CASSFPARQGGAGANVLTF
>TRBJ2-1|-|14|TRBV27|-
TGTGCCAGCAGTTTAGAGCGTTCCTACAATGAGCAGTTCTTC
CASSLERSYNEQFF
>TRBJ1-1|-|13|TRBV28|TRBD1
TGTGCCAGCAGTACGGGACAGGCGGGGAGAGCTTTCTTT
CASSTGQAGRAFF
>TRBJ1-5|-|13|TRBV27|-
TGTGCCAGCAGTTTATCGGTAGGGTCGCCCCAGCATTTT
CASSLSVGSPQHF
>TRBJ1-3|-|14|TRBV6-6|-
TGTGCCAGCAGTTACCTGGATTTCGACAGAAGCATATATTTT
CASSYLDFDRSIYF
>TRBJ2-3|once|16|TRBV4-3|-
TGCGCCAGCAGCCAATATTGGACTCTTCTCACAGATACGCAGTATTTT
CASSQYWTLLTDTQYF
>TRBJ2-7|-|13|TRBV6-5|-
TGTGCCAGCACCCCGAGGGAGTTCTACGAGCAGTACTTC
CASTPREFYEQYF
>TRBJ2-2|-|15|TRBV6-5|-
TGTGCCAGCAGGGGCGACTCAGGGAACACCGGGGAGCTGTTTTTT
CASRGDSGNTGELFF
>TRBJ1-1|once|12|TRBV28|-
TGTGCCAGCAGATTAATCAGGGGTGAAGCTTTCTTT
CASRLIRGEAFF
>TRBJ1-5|-|17|TRBV4-1|-
TGCGCCAGCAGCCAAGATCTAAGGGTGAGTTCGTATCAGCCCCAGCATTTT
CASSQDLRVSSYQPQHF
>TRBJ1-2|-|15|TRBV27|-
TGTGCCAGCAGTTTATCGCCATTCCCTAACTATGGCTACACCTTC
CASSLSPFPNYGYTF
>TRBJ1-6|-|14|TRBV7-3|-
TGTGCCAGCAGCTTAAATTTCGTCGGTTCACCCCTCCACTTT
CASSLNFVGSPLHF